This T cell receptor beta chain was found in a study of T cells expressing NK-cell markers (dated by TCRdb to 2018 to 2021). Regarding the study in general: Three sorted T-cell subsets (CD3+CD56+NKG2C+, CD3+CD56+NKG2C- and CD3+CD56-NKG2C+) from fewer than 10 donors had their TCR beta-chain repertoires profiled. Most of the eight sequenced donors were HCMV-seropositive and one was HCMV-seronegative. The study sequenced eight donors, all healthy volunteers chosen at random: three men and five women. Libraries were sequenced as 2 x 150 bp reads on Illumina HiSeq 2000/2500, MiSeq or NextSeq. The study at large found these results: In several donors, the dominant CD3+CD56+NKG2C+ clonotypes were among the top 10 CD8+ clonotypes and accounted for about 1.0-7.0% of CD8+ T cells. Whether the expanded NKG2C-expressing T cell clones were specific for HCMV antigens remained unclear. Those dominant clonotypes were again the most abundant among CD3+CD56-NKG2C+ cells in a few donors, at roughly 25-65%.

A commercial ELISA kit detecting HCMV-specific IgG in serum was used to determine HCMV serostatus. Peripheral blood mononuclear cells were isolated from blood by Ficoll density gradient centrifugation. The sequencer was an Illumina HiSeq 2000. 5'RACE template switching, by which a universal primer site and unique molecular identifiers were added, was used to make TCR beta cDNA libraries. Priming for cDNA synthesis came from the TCR beta constant segment, and two successive PCR amplification steps followed. The original methods were these. Reads were demultiplexed and grouped by UMI with MIGEC, and clonotypes were assembled and quantified with MiTCR. To exclude erroneous sequences, any TCR cDNA sequence not supported by at least two reads was discarded. The tcR package was used for downstream repertoire analysis, and clonotypes were matched between fractions using CDR3 nucleotide sequence together with V segment. VDJmatch was used to annotate antigen specificity against VDJdb, with one amino acid substitution in CDR3 allowed. TCRdb reprocessed the reads and assigns one entry to each CDR3 protein sequence, leaving out DNA. These V and J calls originate from TCRdb's pipeline instead of the authors' own analysis. The sample's records list about 460,000 distinct CDR3 sequences. Roughly 1.4% of the sample is held by the ten biggest clonotypes.

Concerning this clonotype: Its antigen is still unknown.

The sequencing input was blood T cells: a sorted CD56 or NKG2C T cell subset, CD4+ or CD8+ T cells, or bulk PBMC T cells (not recorded which). This TCR came from a woman between 45 and 65 years old in good health. Donor details come from another sample of the same person, matched by shared clones.

CDR3 loop: CATPKGQGATSSYNEQFF. The rearrangement combines TRBV2 with TRBJ2-1; TCRdb designates TRBD1, a call that cannot be tested without DNA. The germline V gene provides CDR1 SNHLY and CDR2 FYNNEI. The CDR3 numbers 18 residues from cysteine through phenylalanine. The nucleotide record is missing.